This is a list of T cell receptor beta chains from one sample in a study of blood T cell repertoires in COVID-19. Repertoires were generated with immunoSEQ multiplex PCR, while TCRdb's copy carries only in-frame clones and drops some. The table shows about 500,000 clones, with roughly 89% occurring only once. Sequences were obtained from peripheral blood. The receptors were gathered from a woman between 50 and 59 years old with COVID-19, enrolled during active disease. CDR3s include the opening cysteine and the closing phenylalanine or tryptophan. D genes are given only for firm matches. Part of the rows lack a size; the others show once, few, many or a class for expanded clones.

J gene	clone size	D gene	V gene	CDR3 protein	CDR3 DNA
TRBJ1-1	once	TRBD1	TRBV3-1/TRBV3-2	CASTITGGTEAFF	TGTGCCAGCACCATTACAGGGGGCACTGAAGCTTTCTTT
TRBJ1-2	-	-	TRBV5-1	CASSARGIGDGYTF	TGCGCCAGCAGCGCGCGGGGAATTGGGGATGGCTACACCTTC
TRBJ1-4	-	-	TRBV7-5	CASSSVKLFF	TGTGCCAGCAGCTCAGTAAAACTGTTTTTT
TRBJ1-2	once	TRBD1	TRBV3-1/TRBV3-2	CASSQEGQVLYGYTF	TGTGCCAGCAGCCAAGAGGGACAGGTTCTCTATGGCTACACCTTC
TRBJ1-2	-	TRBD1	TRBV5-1	CASSFRTGGDGYTF	TGCGCCAGCAGCTTCCGGACAGGGGGAGATGGCTACACCTTC
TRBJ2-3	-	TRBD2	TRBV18	CASSPWTSGDTDTQYF	TGTGCCAGCTCACCGTGGACTAGCGGGGACACAGATACGCAGTATTTT
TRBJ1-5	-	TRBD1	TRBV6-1	CASSEVGTGDQPQHF	TGTGCCAGCAGTGAAGTGGGGACAGGGGACCAGCCCCAGCATTTT
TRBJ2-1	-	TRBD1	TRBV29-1	CSGTGQREDEQFF	TGCAGCGGCACGGGACAGAGAGAGGATGAGCAGTTCTTC
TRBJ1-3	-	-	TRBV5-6	CASSLGRSGNTIYF	TGTGCCAGCAGCTTGGGTCGCTCTGGAAACACCATATATTTT
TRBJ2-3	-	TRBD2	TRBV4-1	CASSQDRGAGAPSNTQYF	TGCGCCAGCAGCCAAGATAGGGGAGCGGGGGCTCCTTCCAATACGCAGTATTTT
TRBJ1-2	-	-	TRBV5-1	CASSLVGPGTYGYTF	TGCGCCAGCAGCTTGGTAGGGCCGGGAACCTATGGCTACACCTTC
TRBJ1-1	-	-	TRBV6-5	CASSYEGMNTEAFF	TGTGCCAGCAGTTATGAGGGAATGAACACTGAAGCTTTCTTT
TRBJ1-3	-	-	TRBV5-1	CASSPTVGNTIYF	TGCGCCAGCAGCCCGACAGTTGGAAACACCATATATTTT
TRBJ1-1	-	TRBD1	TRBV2	CASRDGTGRTEAFF	TGTGCCAGCAGGGACGGGACAGGGCGAACTGAAGCTTTCTTT
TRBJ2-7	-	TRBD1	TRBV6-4	CASSALAGGYEQYF	TGTGCCAGCAGTGCACTGGCAGGGGGATACGAGCAGTACTTC
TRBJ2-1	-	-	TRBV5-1	CASSLGQGGYNEQFF	TGCGCCAGCAGCTTGGGACAGGGAGGCTACAATGAGCAGTTCTTC
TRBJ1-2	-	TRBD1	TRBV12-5	CASGGQIWGYTF	TGTGCTAGTGGGGGACAGATCTGGGGCTACACCTTC
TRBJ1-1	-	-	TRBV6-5	CASRPGHTNTEAFF	TGTGCCAGCCGACCGGGACATACGAACACTGAAGCTTTCTTT
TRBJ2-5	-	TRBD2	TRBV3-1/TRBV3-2	CASSHLQAGGAQETQYF	TGTGCCAGCAGCCACCTCCAAGCGGGGGGCGCCCAAGAGACCCAGTACTTC
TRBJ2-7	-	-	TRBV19	CASSGGVSSYEQYF	TGTGCCAGTAGTGGAGGGGTAAGCTCCTACGAGCAGTACTTC